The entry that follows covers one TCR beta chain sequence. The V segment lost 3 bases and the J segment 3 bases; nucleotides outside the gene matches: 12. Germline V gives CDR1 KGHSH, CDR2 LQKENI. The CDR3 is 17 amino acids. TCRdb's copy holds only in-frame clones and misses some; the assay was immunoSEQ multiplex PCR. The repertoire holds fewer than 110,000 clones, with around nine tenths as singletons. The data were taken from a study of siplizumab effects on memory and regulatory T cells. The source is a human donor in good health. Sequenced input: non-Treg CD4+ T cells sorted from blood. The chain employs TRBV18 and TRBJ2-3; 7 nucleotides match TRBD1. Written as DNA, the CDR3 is TGTGCCAGCTCACCCGGTGGGGGCACAGGGGAAACAGATACGCAGTATTTT. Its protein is CASSPGGGTGETDTQYF.